Below are 18 T cell receptor beta chains sequenced from a single sample in a study of blood T cell repertoires in COVID-19. Clones were read by immunoSEQ multiplex PCR, and TCRdb kept only the in-frame ones, dropping some. Here the sample spans about 49,000 clones, over 80% being singletons. Sequenced: peripheral blood. The receptors come from a woman of 80 years or more with COVID-19, enrolled during active disease.

The chain carries TRBV5-1 and TRBJ2-1; 11 bases match TRBD2. Germline V gene data show CDR1 as SGHRS and CDR2 as YFSETQ. This CDR3 comprises 16 residues. The ends lost 4 bases at V and 0 bases at J; junction bases unmatched: 3. DNA of the CDR3: TGCGCCAGCAGCGTAGGGACTAGCGGCTCCTACAATGAGCAGTTCTTC. Translating gives CASSVGTSGSYNEQFF.

The rearrangement uses TRBV5-8 and TRBJ2-7; D possibly corresponds to TRBD2 (5 bases). The ends were cut back, 4 bases at V and 4 bases at J, with 21 bases in the middle. This CDR3 has 16 residues. In germline, CDR1 is SGHTS, CDR2 YDEGEE. The CDR3 region has the DNA TGTGCCAGCAGCACTTACTGGACGGAGAGGGCTTACGAGCAGTACTTC. This gives the protein CASSTYWTERAYEQYF.

This clone was detected once. The rearrangement joins TRBV5-8 to TRBJ2-7; 13 nucleotides align to TRBD2. Germline lookup yields CDR1 SGHTS and CDR2 YDEGEE. This CDR3 has 16 amino acids. V lost 4 bases, J lost 4 bases, and 8 bases stayed unmatched. The CDR3 is CASSPKTSGGRYEQYF. The CDR3 nucleotides are TGTGCCAGCAGCCCCAAGACTAGCGGGGGGCGGTACGAGCAGTACTTC.

This chain connects TRBV6-5 to TRBJ1-5, with 7 bases matching TRBD1. CDR1 and CDR2 from the germline V gene are MNHEY and SVGAGI. Trimming at V came to 6 bases and at J to 2 bases, leaving 7 bases not matched to a gene. The CDR3 sequence is 15 residues long. The CDR3 nucleotides are TGTGCCAGCAGCGGTGACAGGGTGGGCAATCAGCCCCAGCATTTT. It yields the protein CASSGDRVGNQPQHF.

This chain joins TRBV3-1 (or the pseudogene TRBV3-2) and TRBJ1-3; TRBD1 agrees at 7 bases. The germline V gene encodes CDR1 LGHDT and CDR2 YNNKEL (reference sequence). Trimming removed 3 bases from V and 8 bases from J; junction bases left unmatched: 7. This CDR3 region has 14 residues. The CDR3 DNA reads TGTGCCAGCAGCCAGAGGACAGGTTCGGACACCATATATTTT. Amino acids: CASSQRTGSDTIYF.

The J gene is TRBJ1-5, the V gene TRBV6-1, with TRBD1 identical over 8 bases. Germline CDR1 reads MNHNS; CDR2 reads SASEGT. After removal of 4 bases from V and 0 bases from J, the junction contained 5 bases not matched to a gene. The CDR3 is 16 amino acids. CDR3 DNA sequence: TGTGCCAGCAGTGTGAGGACAGGGATTAGCAATCAGCCCCAGCATTTT. Its protein is CASSVRTGISNQPQHF.

This chain connects TRBV18 to TRBJ2-3; maybe TRBD2 (5 bases). The CDR3 runs 14 residues. CDR1 and CDR2 (germline): KGHSH, LQKENI. V lost 0 bases and J 5 bases, leaving 9 bases between the germline ends. The CDR3 coding sequence is TGTGCCAGCTCACCACCAGCTCGGGGAGATACGCAGTATTTT. It yields the protein CASSPPARGDTQYF.

The rearrangement joins TRBV6-5 to TRBJ1-1; 8 bases align to TRBD1. The CDR3 runs to 14 residues. CDR1 MNHEY and CDR2 SVGAGI come from the germline V gene. V lost 7 bases to trimming and J lost 6 bases; unmatched junction nucleotides: 10. CDR3 DNA: TGTGCCAGCAACCCCCGGGCCAGGGGGCCTGAAGCTTTCTTT. Amino acids: CASNPRARGPEAFF.

The chain uses TRBV5-1 and TRBJ2-3; weak D call: TRBD1 (6 bases). The V gene lost 4 bases and the J gene lost 3 bases, with 15 bases spanning the gap. The CDR3 covers 15 residues. Germline CDR1 is SGHRS and CDR2 is YFSETQ. The CDR3 DNA sequence: TGCGCCAGCAGCCGGACAGATCTTTGGACAGATACGCAGTATTTT. Its translation: CASSRTDLWTDTQYF.

V and J are TRBV29-1 and TRBJ2-1, with TRBD2 matching over 7 bases. The CDR3 consists of 14 residues. V lost 6 bases and J lost 6; bases outside the gene matches: 11. Germline V lookup: CDR1 SQVTM, CDR2 ANQGSEA. The CDR3 coding sequence is TGCAGCGTGAGGGACTACGACCTACTCAATGAGCAGTTCTTC. This gives the protein CSVRDYDLLNEQFF.

The chain is built from TRBV28 and TRBJ2-7; 7 bases agree with TRBD2. Per the germline V gene, CDR1 is MDHEN and CDR2 is SYDVKM. The V and J ends lost 3 bases and 6 bases, in that order; junction bases with no gene match: 14. This CDR3 spans 16 amino acids. CDR3 in DNA: TGTGCCAGCAGTTTTCAAGGCGGCGGGAGACGCGCCGAGCAGTACTTC. Protein product: CASSFQGGGRRAEQYF.

The chain links TRBV5-1 to TRBJ2-1; unclear D gene. CDR1 SGHRS and CDR2 YFSETQ come from the germline V gene. The CDR3 runs to 12 residues. Deletions cut 5 bases from V and 8 bases from J, with 11 bases between. The CDR3 DNA sequence: TGCGCCAGCAGTTACACGTTCGATGAGCAGTTCTTC. Its translation: CASSYTFDEQFF.

This chain links TRBV5-1 with TRBJ1-1; possibly TRBD1 for D (6 bases). Trimming removed 4 bases from V and 5 bases from J, with 12 bases in between. The CDR3 loop spans 13 amino acids. Germline loops: CDR1 SGHRS, CDR2 YFSETQ. DNA for the CDR3: TGCGCCAGCAGCGGCGGGGGGCTGACTGAAGCTTTCTTT. It is translated as CASSGGGLTEAFF. The complete variable domain, with remaining parts taken from reference TRBV5-1 and TRBJ1-1, reads KAGVTQTPRYLIKTRGQQVTLSCSPISGHRSVSWYQQTPGQGLQFLFEYFSETQRNKGNFPGRFSGRQFSNSRSEMNVSTLELGDSALYLCASSGGGLTEAFFGQGTRLTVV.

This clone was counted a single time. The V gene is TRBV10-3, the J gene TRBJ2-5; 16 bases agree with TRBD2. The CDR3 is made up of 20 amino acids. Trimming cost V 3 bases and J 1 base; bases outside gene matches: 11. Germline values: CDR1 ENHRY, CDR2 SYGVKD. CDR3 sequence: CAISESPPGTSGGGQETQYF. Written as DNA, the CDR3 is TGTGCCATCAGTGAATCCCCCCCGGGGACTAGCGGGGGGGGCCAAGAGACCCAGTACTTC.

V gene TRBV21-1 combines with J gene TRBJ2-6; TRBD1 is the table's D call, not checked against the DNA. TRBV21-1 is a pseudogene locus. The CDR3 extends over 19 amino acids. CDR3 in amino acids: CASSKVVHRSESGANVLTF. In DNA form, the CDR3 reads TGTGCCAGCAGCAAAGTCGTTCACAGAAGTGAATCTGGGGCCAACGTCCTGACTTTC.

The CDR3 sequence is CASSHQGTGTRRNEQFF. In DNA form, the CDR3 reads TGTGCCAGCAGTCACCAGGGGACCGGGACTAGAAGAAATGAGCAGTTCTTC. The chain couples TRBV27 to TRBJ2-1; 8 positions match TRBD2. J was trimmed by 7 bases and V by 5 bases; bases with no gene match: 16. Germline CDR1 MNHEY, CDR2 SMNVEV (reference sequence). The CDR3 is 17 amino acids.

The chain carries TRBV29-1 and TRBJ1-4; D is uncertain. The CDR3 spans 13 residues. V was trimmed by 6 bases and J by 3 bases, leaving 11 bases between them. Germline V gene data show CDR1 as SQVTM and CDR2 as ANQGSEA. CDR3 sequence: CSVKKQPNEKLFF. CDR3 DNA sequence: TGCAGCGTAAAGAAACAGCCTAATGAAAAACTGTTTTTT.

V usage is TRBV7-2 and J usage is TRBJ2-5, with 9 positions matching TRBD2. V was clipped by 3 bases and J by 5 bases; unmatched bases: 4. The CDR3 totals 14 residues. Germline V lookup: CDR1 SGHTA, CDR2 FQGNSA. The CDR3 bases are TGTGCCAGCAGCTTTGGCGGGAGGGGTGAGACCCAGTACTTC. This sequence encodes CASSFGGRGETQYF.